This T cell receptor (beta chain) was retrieved from a study of identical twins. CDR3 length: 13 residues. Trimming left V 6 bases short and J 4 bases short, with 13 bases between. Germline CDR1 MNHNS, CDR2 SASEGT. MiXCR, run by TCRdb on the 5' RACE reads, gives a single entry per CDR3 protein. Of around 20,000 distinct CDR3 sequences listed, roughly 69% are singletons. Specimen: memory (CD45RO+) T cells sorted from blood. The TCR sequence derives from a young woman in good health. This table probably holds off-target reads from a library built for another chain. The J gene is TRBJ2-7, the V gene TRBV6-1; no reliable D call. The CDR3 DNA sequence: TGTGCCAGCAGGCTGGGAACTTCTTACGAGCAGTACTTC. Protein product: CASRLGTSYEQYF.